This T cell receptor beta chain was retrieved from a study of tumor-infiltrating lymphocytes in primary liver carcinoma. The CDR3 extends over 15 amino acids. The researchers produced TCR beta cDNA from approximately 460 ng total RNA with a constant-region primer. Researchers made the TCR beta libraries by running three nested multiplex PCR rounds with slightly modified ARM-PCR. Each of the first two PCR rounds ran approximately 11 cycles with TRBV1-TRBV30 forward and C-beta reverse primers. TCRdb passed the multiplex PCR reads through MiXCR, listing each CDR3 protein once. The sample lists 100,000 to 150,000 distinct CDR3 sequences, 64% occurring once. From 20-30 mg of unsorted bulk tissue, DNA and RNA were co-extracted together. Chronic HBV infection, untreated so far, was present in the patients. As regards this clonotype: Germline and junction disagree at one end, which may indicate a read error.

The sequencing input was liver tumor tissue from sampling region 3. Specified subset: tumor region T3, left-lateral pole. This chain connects TRBV12-3 or TRBV12-4 to TRBJ2-2; 8 nucleotides match TRBD1. The TCR originated in a woman in her fifties or sixties with primary liver carcinoma and hepatitis B virus infection. CDR3 loop: CASRHRDRNTWELFF. The CDR3 nucleotides are TGTGCCAGCAGACACCGGGACAGGAACACCTGGGAGCTGTTTTTT.